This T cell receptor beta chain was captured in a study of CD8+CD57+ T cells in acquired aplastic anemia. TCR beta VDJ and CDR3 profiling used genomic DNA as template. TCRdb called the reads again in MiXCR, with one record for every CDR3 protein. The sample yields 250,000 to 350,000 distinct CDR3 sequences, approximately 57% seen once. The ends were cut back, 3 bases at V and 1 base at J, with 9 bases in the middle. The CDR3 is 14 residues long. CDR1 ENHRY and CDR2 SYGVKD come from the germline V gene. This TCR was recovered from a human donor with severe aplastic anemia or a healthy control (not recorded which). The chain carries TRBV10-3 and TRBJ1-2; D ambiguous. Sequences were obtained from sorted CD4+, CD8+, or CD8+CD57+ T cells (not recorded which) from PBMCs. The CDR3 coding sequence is TGTGCCATCAGTGACGGGCAGGTTAACTATGGCTACACCTTC. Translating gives CAISDGQVNYGYTF.